The source of this T cell receptor beta chain is a study of blood T cell repertoires in COVID-19. Study-level background: The study drew acute and convalescent COVID-19 samples from the United States, Italy and Spain. From T cells, B-cell-depleted T cells, or PBMCs came the material, which was cDNA or gDNA.

In the source study's methods: Amplified reference gene primers provided the basis for estimating nucleated cell counts. Clones were sequenced by immunoSEQ multiplex PCR, and TCRdb holds only the in-frame ones, with some missing. V, J and clone size are taken as reported in that table, and D and trimming were inferred from the DNA itself. The table has 200,000 to 300,000 clones, less than 90% seen once. V dropped 4 bases and J dropped 4 bases, with 17 bases sitting between them. Germline V gene sequence: CDR1 SGHNT, CDR2 YYREEE (reference sequence). CDR3 length equals 16 residues. V and J are TRBV5-4 and TRBJ2-2, with a tentative D call TRBD2 (6 bases). The sequencing input was peripheral blood. The receptor was derived from a man aged 55 to 70 with acute or convalescent COVID-19. CDR3 amino acids: CASSVPRRDRTGELFF. The CDR3 DNA sequence: TGTGCCAGCAGCGTGCCGAGGCGGGACCGCACCGGGGAGCTGTTTTTT.